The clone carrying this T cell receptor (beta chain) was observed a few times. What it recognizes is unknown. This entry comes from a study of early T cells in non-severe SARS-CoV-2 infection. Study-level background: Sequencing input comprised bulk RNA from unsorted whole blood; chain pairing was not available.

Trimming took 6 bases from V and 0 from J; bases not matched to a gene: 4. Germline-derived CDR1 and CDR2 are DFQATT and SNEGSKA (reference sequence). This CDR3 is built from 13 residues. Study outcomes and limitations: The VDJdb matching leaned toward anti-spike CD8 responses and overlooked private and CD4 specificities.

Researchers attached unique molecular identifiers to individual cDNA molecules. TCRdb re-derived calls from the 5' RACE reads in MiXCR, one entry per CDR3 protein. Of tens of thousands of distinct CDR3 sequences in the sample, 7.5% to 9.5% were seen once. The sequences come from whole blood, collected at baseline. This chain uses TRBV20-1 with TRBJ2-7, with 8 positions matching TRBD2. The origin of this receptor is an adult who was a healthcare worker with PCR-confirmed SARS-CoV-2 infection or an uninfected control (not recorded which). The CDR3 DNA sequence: TGCAGTGCAAAGGGACTAGTCTCCTACGAGCAGTACTTC. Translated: CSAKGLVSYEQYF.